What follows are 6 T cell receptor beta chains derived from one specimen sequenced in a study of metastatic and nonmetastatic thyroid tumors. TCRdb re-called clones via MiXCR from the PCR reads. The data hold some 11,000 clones, with approximately 29% observed a single time. Patients had received no treatment of any kind before thyroid surgery. The sample taken for sequencing was tumor tissue. These receptor sequences come from a female donor with papillary thyroid cancer or a benign thyroid nodule (not recorded which). Some clones in this sample may be carry-over from other donors' samples.

The chain employs TRBV20-1 and TRBJ1-3; D call uncertain. The CDR3 totals 14 residues. V shed 0 bases and J shed 8 bases, with 14 bases lying between them. Germline CDR1 is DFQATT and CDR2 is SNEGSKA (reference sequence). The CDR3 region has the DNA TGCAGTGCTAGAGATTCTCGGGGTGACGACACCATATATTTT. This sequence encodes CSARDSRGDDTIYF.

This clone was observed a few times. The V call is TRBV7-9, the J call TRBJ2-1; no definite D call. V was shortened by 1 base and J by 8 bases, with 6 bases between the two germline ends. This CDR3 region has 12 residues. Germline CDR1 reads SEHNR; CDR2 reads FQNEAQ (reference sequence). CDR3 in amino acids: CASSLVLDEQFF. CDR3 DNA sequence: TGTGCCAGCAGCTTAGTGCTAGATGAGCAGTTCTTC.

This sequence joins TRBV18 and TRBJ2-2, with D uncertain. The CDR3 covers 14 residues. The germline V and J ends were trimmed by 3 bases and 5 bases, with 10 bases remaining between them. CDR1 is KGHSH, CDR2 LQKENI, per germline. CDR3 loop: CASSPERVTGELFF. CDR3 sequence (DNA): TGTGCCAGCTCACCGGAAAGGGTAACCGGGGAGCTGTTTTTT.

This clone was found many times. A much larger clonotype is one base distant, so this may be a read error. Other nucleotide sequences from this sample produce the same CDR3. V and J are TRBV27 and TRBJ1-5, with D maybe TRBD1 (5 bases). There are 13 residues in the CDR3. Deletions cut 8 bases from V and 7 bases from J, with 15 bases between. Germline loops: CDR1 MNHEY, CDR2 SMNVEV (reference sequence). CDR3 DNA sequence: TGTGCCAGCGCGGACACCATGCTCCAGCCCCAGCATTTT. This translates into CASADTMLQPQHF.

This rearrangement joins TRBV5-1 to TRBJ2-3; a weak D match, TRBD2 (6 bases). Germline V gene sequence: CDR1 SGHRS, CDR2 YFSETQ. The CDR3 extends over 12 amino acids. V was trimmed by 0 bases and J by 8 bases, leaving 7 bases between them. CDR3 sequence (DNA): TGCGCCAGCAGCTTGGACGGGAGTACGCAGTATTTT. It codes for CASSLDGSTQYF.

This clone was observed a few times. The chain has TRBV19 and TRBJ1-1; D gene unclear. Deletions cut 1 base from V and 1 base from J, with 4 bases between. Per germline, CDR1 LNHDA and CDR2 SQIVND (reference sequence). The CDR3 contains 13 residues. The DNA of the CDR3 is TGTGCCAGTAGTATAGGCCAGAACACTGAAGCTTTCTTT. Translated, it gives CASSIGQNTEAFF.